This entry lists 22 T cell receptor beta chains sequenced from one sample in a study of T cells after yellow fever vaccination (dated by TCRdb to between 2018 and 2021). Library generation was performed with 5' RACE. The instrument given in TCRdb is Illumina NovaSeq 6000. TCRdb ran its own pipeline on the public reads, namely fastp trimming at Q25 and MiXCR clone calling, and kept in-frame beta chains. Every entry covers one CDR3 protein and lists the most common genes and DNA from its rows. The sample contains about 340,000 distinct CDR3 sequences, about an eighth of them found a single time. 2.5% to 4% of the sample is held by the ten biggest clonotypes. The treatment or condition label, as the study defines it: live attenuated yellow fever vaccine strain. This specimen consisted of CD4+ T cells sorted from PBMCs, obtained 15 days after the yellow fever booster vaccination. These receptor sequences come from a man between 18 and 35 years old who received the YFV17D yellow fever vaccine.

The table lists this clonotype with many counts. The CDR3 loop is CATSDSPGRQGWDTQYF. CDR3 nucleotides: TGTGCCACCAGTGATTCGCCCGGAAGACAGGGCTGGGATACGCAGTATTTT. The J gene is TRBJ2-3, the V gene TRBV24-1, with TRBD1 matching over 7 bases. The germline CDR1 and CDR2 sequences are KGHDR and SFDVKD. V gave up 2 bases and J gave up 6 bases; unmatched junction bases: 13. The CDR3 totals 17 residues.

The V call is TRBV3-1, the J call TRBJ2-7, with D hard to call. Germline CDR1 LGHDT, CDR2 YNNKEL (reference sequence). The CDR3 extends over 16 amino acids. The V end was cut by 5 bases, the J end by 2 bases, with 19 bases between. Here the CDR3 reads CASSEAKPVPTYEQYF. CDR3 in DNA: TGTGCCAGCAGCGAGGCTAAGCCAGTACCCACCTACGAGCAGTACTTC.

The CDR3 here is CATEGQWEQYV. DNA for the CDR3: TGTGCCACCGAGGGACAGTGGGAGCAGTACGTC. The gene calls are TRBV24-1 and TRBJ2-7, with 7 nucleotides matching TRBD1. The CDR3 runs 11 residues. V gave up 9 bases and J gave up 7 bases; unmatched junction bases: 5. The germline V gene encodes CDR1 KGHDR and CDR2 SFDVKD.

This clonotype has a handful of counts. The gene calls are TRBV6-2 or TRBV6-3 and TRBJ1-5; D unclear. Trimming took off 2 bases at V and 7 bases at J, with 6 bases between the two ends. This CDR3 has 12 amino acids. CDR1 is MNHEY, CDR2 SVGEGT, per germline. The CDR3 loop is CASSYPRQPQHF. The CDR3 DNA is TGTGCCAGCAGTTACCCCCGACAGCCCCAGCATTTT.

This clonotype was counted only a few times. V and J are TRBV28 and TRBJ1-1; perhaps TRBD1 as D (6 bases). This CDR3 spans 14 amino acids. Germline loops: CDR1 MDHEN, CDR2 SYDVKM. Trimming removed 5 bases at V and 3 bases at J, with 13 bases between. In nucleotides, the CDR3 is TGTGCCAGCAGTAGCAGGGGATTTGACACTGAAGCTTTCTTT. This gives the protein CASSSRGFDTEAFF.

The chain uses TRBV5-1 and TRBJ1-2; D is possibly TRBD1 (5 bases). V was pared by 0 bases and J by 4 bases, with 10 bases between. Germline assignment: CDR1 SGHRS and CDR2 YFSETQ. This CDR3 comprises 14 residues. The CDR3 DNA reads as TGCGCCAGCAGCTTGGGAGGGACCTTCTATGGCTACACCTTC. This translates into CASSLGGTFYGYTF.

This clonotype was seen only a few times. This rearrangement joins TRBV19 to TRBJ2-6; D is uncertain. CDR3 length: 17 residues. Germline V gives CDR1 LNHDA, CDR2 SQIVND (reference sequence). With 0 bases removed from V and 0 bases from J, the gap between germline ends came to 9 bases. As DNA, the CDR3 is TGTGCCAGTAGTATAGATAACCGATTCTCTGGGGCCAACGTCCTGACTTTC. Its protein is CASSIDNRFSGANVLTF.

This clonotype was seen repeatedly, ten times or more. The chain is built from TRBV11-2 and TRBJ2-1; possibly TRBD2 for D (6 bases). This CDR3 is built from 13 residues. V lost 3 bases and J 5 bases, leaving 8 bases between the germline ends. Per germline, CDR1 SGHAT and CDR2 FQNNGV. As DNA, the CDR3 is TGTGCCAGCAGCTTGGGACTCAACAATGAGCAGTTCTTC. As protein: CASSLGLNNEQFF.

The rearrangement uses TRBV2 and TRBJ2-7, with a tentative D call TRBD2 (5 bases). CDR3 size: 15 residues. Germline V gene data show CDR1 as SNHLY and CDR2 as FYNNEI. The V and J ends lost 2 bases and 4 bases respectively, with 15 bases between them. CDR3 DNA: TGTGCCAGCAGTGAAAATTGGGCCCCGGGATACGAGCAGTACGTC. It translates to CASSENWAPGYEQYV.

This clonotype was recorded many times. V usage is TRBV11-2 and J usage is TRBJ2-1, with 10 nucleotides matching TRBD1. The CDR3 length is 15 residues. Germline lookup yields CDR1 SGHAT and CDR2 FQNNGV. V shed 6 bases, J shed 2 bases, and the junction held 4 bases outside the gene matches. CDR3 nucleotide sequence: TGTGCCAGCAGTCGGGACAGGGGTACCTACAATGAGCAGTTCTTC. It specifies CASSRDRGTYNEQFF.

V usage is TRBV6-2 or TRBV6-3 and J usage is TRBJ2-2; D might be TRBD2 (6 bases). Germline CDR1 and CDR2: MNHEY and SVGEGT. This CDR3 has 15 residues. Trimming stripped 10 bases from V and 3 bases from J, with 18 bases between. This CDR3 is CATTPRRGYTGELFF. The DNA for the CDR3 is TGTGCCACCACACCTCGTCGGGGGTACACCGGGGAGCTGTTTTTT.

This clonotype was found a few times. The chain carries TRBV20-1 and TRBJ1-2; D call uncertain. Germline CDR1 is DFQATT and CDR2 is SNEGSKA (reference sequence). V lost 1 base, J lost 8 bases, and 11 bases lay in between. This CDR3 has 12 residues. The CDR3 reads CSARGEKGGYTF. The CDR3 DNA sequence: TGCAGTGCTAGAGGAGAGAAGGGCGGCTACACCTTC.

CDR3 DNA sequence: TGTGCCAGCTCCCGTGATTGGAGGACAGGAGGGGACACTGAAGCTTTCTTT. Protein product: CASSRDWRTGGDTEAFF. The chain combines TRBV18 with TRBJ1-1, with 7 bases lining up with TRBD1. J gave up 3 bases and V 6 bases, and 16 bases lay outside the gene matches. Looked up from germline, CDR1 is KGHSH and CDR2 is LQKENI. This CDR3 is 17 amino acids long.

This chain links TRBV30 with TRBJ1-2; the D is unclear. Germline V gene lookup returns CDR1 GTSNPN and CDR2 SVGIG (reference sequence). Trimming stripped 0 bases from V and 8 bases from J, with 13 bases between. There are 13 residues in the CDR3. CDR3 DNA sequence: TGTGCCTGGAGTGTATCTGGGGTGGTCGGCTACACCTTC. Translated, it gives CAWSVSGVVGYTF.

The genes are TRBV11-2 and TRBJ2-3; D is ambiguous. Per germline, CDR1 SGHAT and CDR2 FQNNGV. This CDR3 is 15 amino acids long. The ends were cut back, 2 bases at V and 4 bases at J, with 13 bases in the middle. CDR3: CASSLTPLRPDTQYF. The CDR3 region has the DNA TGTGCCAGCAGCTTAACCCCTCTGAGGCCAGATACGCAGTATTTT. The entire variable domain, with the rest obtained from reference TRBV11-2 and TRBJ2-3, is as follows: EAGVAQSPRYKIIEKRQSVAFWCNPISGHATLYWYQQILGQGPKLLIQFQNNGVVDDSQLPKDRFSAERLKGVDSTLKIQPAKLEDSAVYLCASSLTPLRPDTQYFGPGTRLTVL.

This clonotype was detected only a few times. The chain employs TRBV5-1 and TRBJ2-1, with a possible D match to TRBD1 (5 bases). Trimming removed 5 bases from V and 0 bases from J, with 12 bases in between. Germline V gene data show CDR1 as SGHRS and CDR2 as YFSETQ. The CDR3 sequence is 15 residues long. The CDR3 DNA reads as TGCGCCAGCAGTGTAGGGGTTGGCTCCTACAATGAGCAGTTCTTC. The encoded protein is CASSVGVGSYNEQFF.

This clonotype was recorded a few times. The V gene is TRBV25-1, the J gene TRBJ2-5, with TRBD2 matching over 8 bases. V was clipped by 6 bases and J by 2 bases; unmatched bases: 5. This CDR3 has 14 amino acids. CDR1 is MGHDK and CDR2 is SYGVNS in the germline V gene. CDR3 nucleotides: TGTGCCAGCAGACTCGGGGGGGGTCAAGAGACCCAGTACTTC. Its translation is CASRLGGGQETQYF.

This clonotype was observed a few times. V and J are TRBV4-3 and TRBJ1-2; D perhaps matches TRBD1 (5 bases). Trimming removed 1 base at V and 3 bases at J, with 6 bases between. Germline lookup yields CDR1 LGHNA and CDR2 YSLEER. The CDR3 has 13 residues. The CDR3 is CASSQGRDYGYTF. The CDR3 DNA sequence: TGCGCCAGCAGCCAAGGCAGGGACTATGGCTACACCTTC.

The V and J genes are TRBV7-9 and TRBJ1-2, with D possibly being TRBD1 (6 bases). V was pared by 5 bases and J by 4 bases, with 20 bases between. The CDR3 has 16 residues. CDR1 is SEHNR and CDR2 is FQNEAQ in the germline V gene (reference sequence). CDR3 in amino acids: CASSPAGGGILYGYTF. CDR3 nucleotide sequence: TGTGCCAGCAGCCCCGCGGGGGGGGGCATTCTCTATGGCTACACCTTC.

V gene TRBV5-1 combines with J gene TRBJ1-1; no firm D call. With 0 bases removed from V and 0 bases from J, the gap between germline ends came to 9 bases. Germline CDR1 is SGHRS and CDR2 is YFSETQ. This CDR3 is built from 15 residues. This CDR3 reads CASSLDLLMNTEAFF. The DNA for the CDR3 is TGCGCCAGCAGCTTGGATCTGCTAATGAACACTGAAGCTTTCTTT.

This clonotype has more than one count but fewer than ten. This chain links TRBV7-2 with TRBJ2-4, with TRBD2 matching 10 bases. V was clipped by 7 bases and J by 7 bases; unmatched bases: 4. The CDR3 runs to 13 residues. Germline values: CDR1 SGHTA, CDR2 FQGNSA. CDR3 in DNA: TGTGCCAGCATCCAAGCGGGGGGGAACATTCAGTACTTC. Translating gives CASIQAGGNIQYF.

Note on this clonotype: Its ends do not fully match the called genes, so a read error is possible. The J gene is TRBJ2-3, the V gene TRBV6-2 or TRBV6-3, with no clear D. The CDR3 is 13 amino acids. CDR1 is MNHEY and CDR2 is SVGEGT in the germline V gene. The DNA of the CDR3 is TGTGCCAGCAGTTACTCGACCCCCCTTCTCCAGATTTTT. Residues: CASSYSTPLLQIF.